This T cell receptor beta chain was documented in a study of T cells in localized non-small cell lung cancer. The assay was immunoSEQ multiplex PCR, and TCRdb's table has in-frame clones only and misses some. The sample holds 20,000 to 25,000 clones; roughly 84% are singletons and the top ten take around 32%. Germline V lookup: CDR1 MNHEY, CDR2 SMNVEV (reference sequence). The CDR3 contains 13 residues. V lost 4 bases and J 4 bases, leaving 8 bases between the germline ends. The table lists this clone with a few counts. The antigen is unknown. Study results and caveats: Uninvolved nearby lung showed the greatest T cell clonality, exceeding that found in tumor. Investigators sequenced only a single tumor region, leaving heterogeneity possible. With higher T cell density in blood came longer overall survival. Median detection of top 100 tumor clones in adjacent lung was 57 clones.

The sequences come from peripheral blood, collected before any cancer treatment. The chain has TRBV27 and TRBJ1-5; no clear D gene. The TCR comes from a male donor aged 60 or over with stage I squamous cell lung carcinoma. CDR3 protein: CASSSLVNQPQHF. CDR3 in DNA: TGTGCCAGCAGTTCCCTCGTGAATCAGCCCCAGCATTTT.